These 18 T cell receptor beta chains were all obtained from the same sample, sequenced in a study of blood T cell repertoires in COVID-19. Method: immunoSEQ multiplex PCR; TCRdb's copy keeps in-frame clones and lacks some. Of around 130,000 clones detected, 82% appear once; the ten largest clones hold about 4.5%. Specimen: peripheral blood. The receptors shown here come from a woman aged 70-85 years with acute or convalescent COVID-19.

The chain joins TRBV19 to TRBJ1-5; D is perhaps TRBD1 (6 bases). Per germline, CDR1 LNHDA and CDR2 SQIVND (reference sequence). V shed 3 bases and J shed 7 bases, with 13 bases lying between them. The CDR3 has 14 amino acids. CDR3 nucleotide sequence: TGTGCCAGTAGTATCTTAGGGGGAAAACAGCCCCAGCATTTT. It specifies CASSILGGKQPQHF.

This chain links TRBV29-1 with TRBJ1-2; 8 positions match TRBD1. V dropped 4 bases and J dropped 4; count of bases not matched to a gene: 5. In germline, CDR1 is SQVTM, CDR2 ANQGSEA. The CDR3 contains 13 residues. The CDR3 sequence is CSVVPRGLYGYTF. CDR3 in DNA: TGCAGCGTTGTCCCCAGGGGGCTCTATGGCTACACCTTC.

J is TRBJ1-2 and V is TRBV4-3, with 8 bases that match TRBD1. Germline V lookup: CDR1 LGHNA, CDR2 YSLEER. This CDR3 comprises 14 residues. V lost 1 base to trimming and J lost 8 bases; unmatched junction nucleotides: 6. For the CDR3, the DNA is TGCGCCAGCAGCCAAGGCCAGGGGGCTGGCGGCTACACCTTC. Protein: CASSQGQGAGGYTF.

The CDR3 reads CASSEIPGRQETQYF. CDR3 in DNA: TGTGCCAGCAGTGAAATCCCAGGGCGGCAAGAGACCCAGTACTTC. The chain uses TRBV2 and TRBJ2-5; weak D call: TRBD1 (5 bases). Germline CDR1 is SNHLY and CDR2 is FYNNEI. Trimming cost V 2 bases and J 2 bases, with 12 bases left between them. The CDR3 runs 15 residues.

CDR3 sequence: CASSDRGPLHF. CDR3 nucleotide sequence: TGTGCCAGCAGTGATCGGGGTCCCCTCCACTTT. The chain links TRBV6-1 to TRBJ1-6; D call uncertain. The CDR3 runs 11 residues. V shed 3 bases and J shed 13 bases, with 7 bases lying between them. CDR1 and CDR2 (germline): MNHNS, SASEGT.

The genes are TRBV5-1 and TRBJ1-5; TRBD1 is a possible D gene (5 bases). The V end was cut by 2 bases, the J end by 2 bases, with 11 bases between. CDR1 is SGHRS, CDR2 YFSETQ, per germline. The CDR3 covers 15 residues. CDR3 nucleotide sequence: TGCGCCAGCAGCTTTAGCGGGGCCGGCAATCAGCCCCAGCATTTT. As protein: CASSFSGAGNQPQHF.

J is TRBJ2-1 and V is TRBV6-2 or TRBV6-3; D is possibly TRBD1 (6 bases). V lost 2 bases and J 6 bases, leaving 17 bases between the germline ends. The CDR3 spans 16 residues. Germline V gives CDR1 MNHEY, CDR2 SVGEGT. The CDR3 DNA is TGTGCCAGCAGTTACCAGGGGACACCCCGGGGCAATGAGCAGTTCTTC. Protein sequence: CASSYQGTPRGNEQFF.

The chain joins TRBV30 to TRBJ1-4; 9 bases line up with TRBD1. Looked up from germline, CDR1 is GTSNPN and CDR2 is SVGIG (reference sequence). CDR3 length: 15 residues. Trimming cost V 2 bases and J 6 bases; bases outside gene matches: 7. CDR3 nucleotides: TGTGCCTGGAGTCTCCGGACAGGGGTGGATGAAAAACTGTTTTTT. Translating it yields CAWSLRTGVDEKLFF. Based on the CDR3 plus reference TRBV30 and TRBJ1-4, the full variable domain is SQTIHQWPATLVQPVGSPLSLECTVEGTSNPNLYWYRQAAGRGLQLLFYSVGIGQISSEVPQNLSASRPQDRQFILSSKKLLLSDSGFYLCAWSLRTGVDEKLFFGSGTQLSVL.

This sequence joins TRBV4-3 and TRBJ2-1; perhaps TRBD2 as D (6 bases). CDR3 length: 17 amino acids. The V and J ends lost 2 bases and 12 bases respectively, with 26 bases between them. CDR1 and CDR2 (germline): LGHNA, YSLEER. The CDR3 region has the DNA TGCGCCAGCAGCCAATTCAGGACGAGGGGAGGAACAATGAGGCAGTTCTTC. This sequence encodes CASSQFRTRGGTMRQFF.

This chain links TRBV5-5 with TRBJ2-2; TRBD2 is a possible D gene (5 bases). CDR1 is SGHKS, CDR2 YYEKEE, per germline (reference sequence). The germline V and J ends were trimmed by 4 bases and 4 bases, with 14 bases remaining between them. The CDR3 spans 15 residues. The CDR3, as DNA: TGTGCCAGCAGCCCACACGGGGATGGCACCGGGGAGCTGTTTTTT. It specifies CASSPHGDGTGELFF.

CDR3 nucleotide sequence: TGCGCCAGCAGTGAGTCGTGGGGGCCGGGCAATCAGCCCCAGCATTTT. It specifies CASSESWGPGNQPQHF. This rearrangement joins TRBV10-1 to TRBJ1-5, with D tentatively TRBD1 (6 bases). The V and J ends lost 0 bases and 2 bases respectively, with 11 bases between them. The CDR3 is 16 amino acids. Looked up from germline, CDR1 is WNHNN and CDR2 is SYGVQD (reference sequence).

The rearrangement joins TRBV4-1 to TRBJ2-3, with 7 bases identical to TRBD2. Looked up from germline, CDR1 is MGHRA and CDR2 is YSYEKL. The CDR3 totals 15 residues. Losses at the gene ends were 0 bases for V and 3 bases for J; bases not matched to a gene: 3. In DNA form, the CDR3 reads TGCGCCAGCAGCCAAGAAGGGAGGGCGACAGATACGCAGTATTTT. This sequence encodes CASSQEGRATDTQYF.

CDR3 nucleotide sequence: TGTGCCAGCAGCTTAGGTATTAGCGGACAAGAGACCCAGTACTTC. This sequence encodes CASSLGISGQETQYF. This rearrangement joins TRBV7-8 to TRBJ2-5, with D perhaps TRBD2 (6 bases). V dropped 1 base and J dropped 2 bases, with 11 bases sitting between them. CDR3 size: 15 residues. Per the germline V gene, CDR1 is SGHVS and CDR2 is FQNEAQ.

The genes are TRBV27 and TRBJ1-2; 7 bases agree with TRBD1. The CDR3 sequence is 15 residues long. The V gene end was trimmed by 3 bases and the J gene end by 0 bases; junction bases not matched to a gene: 4. Germline lookup yields CDR1 MNHEY and CDR2 SMNVEV (reference sequence). In DNA form, the CDR3 reads TGTGCCAGCAGTTTTTCGGGACAGACTAACTATGGCTACACCTTC. Protein: CASSFSGQTNYGYTF.

The rearrangement uses TRBV18 and TRBJ2-7; D uncertain. Trimming took 2 bases from V and 6 from J, leaving 11 bases between them. Germline loops: CDR1 KGHSH, CDR2 LQKENI. The CDR3 spans 13 residues. The CDR3 DNA sequence: TGTGCCAGCTCACCATCCCAGAAAATCGAGCAGTACGTC. This sequence encodes CASSPSQKIEQYV.

This sequence joins TRBV18 and TRBJ1-1; no definite D call. V was shortened by 7 bases and J by 2 bases, with 14 bases between the two germline ends. Germline lookup yields CDR1 KGHSH and CDR2 LQKENI. This CDR3 spans 14 amino acids. The CDR3 DNA follows: TGTGCCAGCTTGGGTTTGGCAGGAAACACTGAAGCTTTCTTT. Protein product: CASLGLAGNTEAFF.

V gene TRBV28 combines with J gene TRBJ1-2, with D perhaps matching TRBD1 (6 bases). The CDR3 is 13 residues long. Germline CDR1 MDHEN, CDR2 SYDVKM. Trimming cost V 2 bases and J 3 bases, with 7 bases left between them. CDR3 DNA: TGTGCCAGCAGTTTAGGGGGCCACTATGGCTACACCTTC. It codes for CASSLGGHYGYTF.

V usage is TRBV4-3 and J usage is TRBJ1-1; 9 bases align to TRBD1. CDR3 size: 13 residues. CDR1 is LGHNA, CDR2 YSLEER, per germline. The V gene end was trimmed by 4 bases and the J gene end by 7 bases; junction bases not matched to a gene: 4. CDR3 DNA sequence: TGCGCCAGCAGCCTGGGACAGGGCTTTGAAGCTTTCTTT. It encodes CASSLGQGFEAFF.